The 18 T cell receptor beta chains given below trace back to one sample, sequenced in a study of blood T cell repertoires in COVID-19. Data came from immunoSEQ multiplex PCR; TCRdb stores just in-frame clones and leaves some out. The data contain 30,000 to 50,000 clones, approximately 85% of them singletons. The specimen was peripheral blood. These receptors all come from a man aged 60-69 years with acute or convalescent COVID-19.

This clone occurred once. CDR3 DNA: TGTGCCAGCAGCGTAGGGTACAGTTTCAATCAGCCCCAGCATTTT. As protein: CASSVGYSFNQPQHF. The V call is TRBV9, the J call TRBJ1-5; D not resolved. Germline CDR1 and CDR2: SGDLS and YYNGEE. The CDR3 loop spans 15 amino acids. Trimming cost V 0 bases and J 3 bases, with 10 bases left between them.

This sequence joins TRBV30 and TRBJ2-2, with D unresolved. The CDR3 is 11 residues long. Germline CDR1 is GTSNPN and CDR2 is SVGIG (reference sequence). The V and J ends lost 5 bases and 8 bases respectively, with 9 bases between them. The DNA of the CDR3 is TGTGCCTGGCTCTCTCCGGGGGAGCTGTTTTTT. Protein product: CAWLSPGELFF.

This rearrangement joins TRBV5-1 to TRBJ2-1; TRBD1 aligns across 7 bases. The V segment lost 4 bases and the J segment 8 bases; nucleotides outside the gene matches: 6. Germline V gives CDR1 SGHRS, CDR2 YFSETQ. The CDR3 has 13 amino acids. The chain's CDR3 is CASSGSRGHEQFF. The DNA for the CDR3 is TGCGCCAGCAGCGGATCTAGGGGGCATGAGCAGTTCTTC.

The chain couples TRBV9 to TRBJ1-5; 7 nucleotides line up with TRBD1. Germline CDR1 reads SGDLS; CDR2 reads YYNGEE. The trim removed 0 bases at V and 5 bases at J, leaving 5 bases unmatched. This CDR3 has 15 residues. The CDR3 loop reads CASSVGTGDYQPQHF. Here the CDR3 DNA reads TGTGCCAGCAGCGTAGGTACAGGGGACTATCAGCCCCAGCATTTT. Full variable domain (outside the CDR3, taken from reference TRBV9 and TRBJ1-5): DSGVTQTPKHLITATGQRVTLRCSPRSGDLSVYWYQQSLDQGLQFLIQYYNGEERAKGNILERFSAQQFPDLHSELNLSSLELGDSALYFCASSVGTGDYQPQHFGDGTRLSIL.

CDR3 coding DNA: TGTGCCAGTAGTAGGCGGCAAGATGGCTACACCTTC. Amino acids: CASSRRQDGYTF. The chain links TRBV19 to TRBJ1-2; D remains unclear. The ends were cut back, 4 bases at V and 6 bases at J, with 9 bases in the middle. The germline V gene encodes CDR1 LNHDA and CDR2 SQIVND (reference sequence). The CDR3 consists of 12 residues.

The chain joins TRBV7-8 to TRBJ2-1; unclear D gene. The germline V and J ends were trimmed by 1 base and 0 bases, with 7 bases remaining between them. Germline V gene lookup returns CDR1 SGHVS and CDR2 FQNEAQ. The CDR3 is 15 residues long. This CDR3 reads CASSLVGYSYNEQFF. The CDR3 DNA reads as TGTGCCAGCAGCTTAGTCGGGTACTCCTACAATGAGCAGTTCTTC.

The chain links TRBV11-2 to TRBJ2-7, with 7 bases identical to TRBD2. The germline V gene encodes CDR1 SGHAT and CDR2 FQNNGV. This CDR3 contains 14 residues. V shed 2 bases, J shed 2 bases, and the junction held 3 bases outside the gene matches. The CDR3 spells CASSLIRGAYEQYF. CDR3 DNA: TGTGCCAGCAGCTTAATCCGGGGGGCCTACGAGCAGTACTTC.

Only one count was recorded for this clone. This rearrangement joins TRBV2 to TRBJ2-2; a weak D match, TRBD1 (6 bases). Germline-derived CDR1 and CDR2 are SNHLY and FYNNEI. The CDR3 has 14 amino acids. Deletions cut 5 bases from V and 3 bases from J, with 10 bases between. The CDR3 nucleotides read TGTGCCAGCAGTTTTGACAGGTACACCGGGGAGCTGTTTTTT. Translated: CASSFDRYTGELFF.

V usage is TRBV5-1 and J usage is TRBJ1-2, with D unresolved. Trimming shortened V by 1 base and J by 2 bases, and 9 bases separated the two germline ends. The CDR3 runs 14 residues. The germline V gene encodes CDR1 SGHRS and CDR2 YFSETQ. The CDR3 DNA reads TGCGCCAGCAGCTTGTCCTCTGGCAACTATGGCTACACCTTC. Its protein product is CASSLSSGNYGYTF. Full variable domain (rest looked up from reference TRBV5-1 and TRBJ1-2): KAGVTQTPRYLIKTRGQQVTLSCSPISGHRSVSWYQQTPGQGLQFLFEYFSETQRNKGNFPGRFSGRQFSNSRSEMNVSTLELGDSALYLCASSLSSGNYGYTFGSGTRLTVV.

The V and J genes are TRBV6-5 and TRBJ2-5; TRBD2 might be the D (6 bases). The CDR3 contains 13 residues. Germline V gene sequence: CDR1 MNHEY, CDR2 SVGAGI. Trimming left V 6 bases short and J 5 bases short, with 13 bases between. CDR3 DNA: TGTGCCAGCAGCTTTGGACGGGAGGAGACCCAGTACTTC. This translates into CASSFGREETQYF.

This chain joins TRBV30 and TRBJ2-1; tentative D call: TRBD2 (6 bases). Trimming removed 4 bases from V and 7 bases from J, with 17 bases in between. The germline CDR1 and CDR2 sequences are GTSNPN and SVGIG (reference sequence). This CDR3 contains 14 residues. In DNA form, the CDR3 reads TGTGCCTGGATCGGCCCTAGCGTTCCGAATGAGCAGTTCTTC. This codes for CAWIGPSVPNEQFF. Drawing the rest from reference TRBV30 and TRBJ2-1, the complete variable domain is SQTIHQWPATLVQPVGSPLSLECTVEGTSNPNLYWYRQAAGRGLQLLFYSVGIGQISSEVPQNLSASRPQDRQFILSSKKLLLSDSGFYLCAWIGPSVPNEQFFGPGTRLTVL.

This rearrangement joins TRBV15 to TRBJ1-1, with TRBD1 as a possible D gene (5 bases). Germline V gene sequence: CDR1 LNHNV, CDR2 YYDKDF (reference sequence). The V end was cut by 0 bases, the J end by 1 base, with 12 bases between. This CDR3 has 16 residues. The CDR3 spells CATSREWDFENTEAFF. CDR3 sequence (DNA): TGTGCCACCAGCAGAGAATGGGACTTCGAGAACACTGAAGCTTTCTTT.

This clone is a singleton in its sample. The rearrangement uses TRBV6-6 and TRBJ2-7, with D uncertain. There are 16 residues in the CDR3. The germline V gene encodes CDR1 MNHNY and CDR2 SVGAGI (reference sequence). V was trimmed by 5 bases and J by 4 bases, leaving 21 bases between them. CDR3: CASSRTTPRSGYEQYF. The CDR3 DNA reads as TGTGCCAGCAGTCGAACCACGCCTAGGTCTGGGTACGAGCAGTACTTC.

The chain couples TRBV11-1 to TRBJ2-1; tentative D call: TRBD1 (5 bases). This CDR3 contains 15 residues. Germline lookup yields CDR1 SGHAT and CDR2 FQDESV (reference sequence). Trimming cost V 1 base and J 4 bases, with 11 bases left between them. For the CDR3, the DNA is TGTGCCAGCAGCTTAGGTCTGGGGCAGTACAATGAGCAGTTCTTC. This codes for CASSLGLGQYNEQFF.

The CDR3 sequence: CASSLGAPNTEAFF. In nucleotides, the CDR3 is TGCGCCAGCAGCCTAGGGGCGCCGAACACTGAAGCTTTCTTT. This sequence joins TRBV5-1 and TRBJ1-1; TRBD1 is a possible D gene (5 bases). Germline CDR1 SGHRS, CDR2 YFSETQ. CDR3 size: 14 residues. V was cut by 4 bases and J by 1 base, with 11 bases left in between.

V is TRBV3-1 (or the pseudogene TRBV3-2) and J is TRBJ1-2; D is possibly TRBD1 (5 bases). The CDR3 is made up of 17 amino acids. Germline loops: CDR1 LGHDT, CDR2 YNNKEL (reference sequence). Trimming cost V 2 bases and J 0 bases, with 16 bases left between them. CDR3 nucleotides: TGTGCCAGCAGCCAAACTGGGGGGTTAGGGGCTAACTATGGCTACACCTTC. Protein sequence: CASSQTGGLGANYGYTF.

This clone was seen just once. The chain recombines TRBV11-2 with TRBJ2-7; 10 nucleotides align to TRBD1. Losses at the gene ends were 5 bases for V and 1 base for J; bases not matched to a gene: 5. This CDR3 contains 15 residues. The germline V gene encodes CDR1 SGHAT and CDR2 FQNNGV. The CDR3 region is CASSNPGQGSYEQYF. CDR3 DNA sequence: TGTGCCAGCAGCAACCCGGGACAGGGGTCCTACGAGCAGTACTTC. The full variable domain, completed using reference TRBV11-2 and TRBJ2-7, is EAGVAQSPRYKIIEKRQSVAFWCNPISGHATLYWYQQILGQGPKLLIQFQNNGVVDDSQLPKDRFSAERLKGVDSTLKIQPAKLEDSAVYLCASSNPGQGSYEQYFGPGTRLTVT.

The chain links TRBV7-3 to TRBJ1-6; tentative D call: TRBD1 (5 bases). This CDR3 has 15 residues. Germline lookup yields CDR1 SGHTA and CDR2 FQGTGA. Trimming left V 5 bases short and J 13 bases short, with 21 bases between. This chain's CDR3 is CASSPGGSAGAPLHF. The CDR3 DNA sequence: TGTGCCAGCAGCCCCGGGGGGTCCGCCGGGGCCCCCCTCCACTTT. Filled out from reference TRBV7-3 and TRBJ1-6, the complete variable domain reads GAGVSQTPSNKVTEKGKYVELRCDPISGHTALYWYRQSLGQGPEFLIYFQGTGAADDSGLPNDRFFAVRPEGSVSTLKIQRTERGDSAVYLCASSPGGSAGAPLHFGNGTRLTVT.